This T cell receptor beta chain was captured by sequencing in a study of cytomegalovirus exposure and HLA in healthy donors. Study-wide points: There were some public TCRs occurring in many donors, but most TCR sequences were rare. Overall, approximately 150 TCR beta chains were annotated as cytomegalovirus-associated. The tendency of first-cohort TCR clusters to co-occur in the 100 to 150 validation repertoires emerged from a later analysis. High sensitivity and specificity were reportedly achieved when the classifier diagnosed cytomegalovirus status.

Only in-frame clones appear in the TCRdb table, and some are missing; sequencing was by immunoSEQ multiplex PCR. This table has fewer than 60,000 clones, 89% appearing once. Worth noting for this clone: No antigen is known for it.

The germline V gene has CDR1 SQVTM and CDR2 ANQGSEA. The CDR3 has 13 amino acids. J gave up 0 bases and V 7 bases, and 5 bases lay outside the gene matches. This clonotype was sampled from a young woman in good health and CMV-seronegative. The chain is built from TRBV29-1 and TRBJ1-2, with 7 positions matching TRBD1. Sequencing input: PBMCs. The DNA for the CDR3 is TGCAGCGCCGACAGGGCCACTAACTATGGCTACACCTTC. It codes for CSADRATNYGYTF. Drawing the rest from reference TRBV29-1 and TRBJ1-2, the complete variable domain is SAVISQKPSRDICQRGTSLTIQCQVDSQVTMMFWYRQQPGQSLTLIATANQGSEATYESGFVIDKFPISRPNLTFSTLTVSNMSPEDSSIYLCSADRATNYGYTFGSGTRLTVV.